This T cell receptor (beta chain) was found in a study of STAT5B mutations in CD4+ large granular lymphocyte leukemia. In regard to this clone: One end of the junction does not line up with germline, which may come from a read error.

This table comes from immunoSEQ multiplex PCR, and its TCRdb copy is limited to in-frame clones, with some not included. The table includes 1,500 to 2,000 clones, 75% to 80% detected once. Germline lookup yields CDR1 SGHDT and CDR2 YYEEEE. This CDR3 contains 17 residues. The clonotype was recovered from a woman in her seventies with CD4+ T-cell large granular lymphocyte leukemia. The chain joins TRBV5-6 to TRBJ1-4, with TRBD1 identical over 10 bases. Material for sequencing was PBMCs. As DNA, the CDR3 is TGTGCAAGCAAACGGGACAGGGGATCAGTTTCGGATGAAAAACTGTTTTTT. It encodes CASKRDRGSVSDEKLFF.